Following are 32 T cell receptor beta chains from one sample sequenced in a study of immune aging and cytomegalovirus after organ transplant (dated by TCRdb to the early 2020s). The library was built by means of single-cell sequencing. These reads were obtained on an Illumina NovaSeq 6000. The BD Rhapsody Targeted mRNA and AbSeq Reagent Kit, in a microwell format, was used for cell capture and library preparation. TCRdb cleaned the public reads at Q25 with fastp, built clones with MiXCR and kept in-frame beta chains. Identical CDR3 proteins give one entry, which carries the most common genes and DNA. Counted in this sample were roughly 23,000 distinct CDR3 sequences; 36% of them appeared once. 25% to 30% of the sample is taken by the ten largest. Sample time point, as interpreted from the label and publication: five sample-tagged time points from pre-transplant (day -1) to day 368 post-transplant, pooled.

No antigen has been identified for these receptors. Sequencing was performed on CMV peptide-activated CD4+ and CD8+ T cells sorted from blood, taken at five time points, pooled. The sample's cell subset or site label is to be understood as: sorted CD8+CD137+ and CD4+CD154+ T cells after 12 to 13 h CMV IE-1 peptide stimulation. These receptors all stem from a female donor who had a heart transplant and CMV viremia.

Of note for this clonotype: Sequence at one end of the junction differs from germline and may be a read error. V usage is TRBV7-2 and J usage is TRBJ2-5; D is possibly TRBD2 (6 bases). Germline values: CDR1 SGHTA, CDR2 FQGNSA. The CDR3 spans 17 residues. Here the CDR3 DNA reads TGTGCCAGCAGCTTAGCGCTTTCCGGGGGTGGACAAGAGACTCAGTACTTC. Protein: CASSLALSGGGQETQYF.

The chain recombines TRBV7-9 with TRBJ2-1; unclear D gene. V gave up 0 bases and J gave up 4 bases, with 10 bases separating them. Germline V CDR1 and CDR2: SEHNR, FQNEAQ (reference sequence). The CDR3 extends over 15 amino acids. CDR3 bases: TGTGCCAGCAGCTTAGCGACGGGCCTGTACAATGAGCAGTTCTTC. Encoded protein: CASSLATGLYNEQFF.

This clonotype was seen many times. The CDR3 nucleotides read TGTGCCAGCACCGAAAGACTTGGGGTCTACAATGAGCAGTTCTTC. Translated: CASTERLGVYNEQFF. The chain couples TRBV21-1 to TRBJ2-1. TRBV21-1 is described as a pseudogene. The CDR3 is 15 amino acids.

This clonotype has a handful of counts. The chain uses TRBV12-3 or TRBV12-4 and TRBJ2-7, with TRBD2 as a possible D gene (6 bases). Trimming stripped 4 bases from V and 1 base from J, with 11 bases between. This CDR3 is built from 14 residues. DNA of the CDR3: TGTGCCAGCAGTTACCGGGAGCCTTCCTACGAGCAGTACTTC. Translated: CASSYREPSYEQYF.

The rearrangement links TRBV25-1 to TRBJ2-2; TRBD2 might be the D (5 bases). This CDR3 has 14 amino acids. Trimming stripped 7 bases from V and 5 bases from J, with 14 bases between. CDR1 and CDR2 (germline): MGHDK, SYGVNS. The CDR3 coding sequence is TGTGCCAGCAATCGGGCGGGCGGGACCGGGGAGCTGTTTTTT. This encodes CASNRAGGTGELFF.

This clonotype was recorded only once. The chain recombines TRBV2 with TRBJ2-7; TRBD1 aligns across 8 bases. This CDR3 has 13 amino acids. V dropped 7 bases and J dropped 3; count of bases not matched to a gene: 5. Looked up from germline, CDR1 is SNHLY and CDR2 is FYNNEI. The DNA for the CDR3 is TGTGCCAGCACTGACAGGGGATTCTACGAGCAGTACTTC. It encodes CASTDRGFYEQYF. Variable domain in full (rest from reference TRBV2 and TRBJ2-7): EPEVTQTPSHQVTQMGQEVILRCVPISNHLYFYWYRQILGQKVEFLVSFYNNEISEKSEIFDDQFSVERPDGSNFTLKIRSTKLEDSAMYFCASTDRGFYEQYFGPGTRLTVT.

The V gene is TRBV19, the J gene TRBJ2-7; 9 bases line up with TRBD1. Losses at the gene ends were 5 bases for V and 5 bases for J; bases not matched to a gene: 10. CDR1 is LNHDA, CDR2 SQIVND, per germline (reference sequence). The CDR3 is 15 amino acids. The CDR3 bases are TGTGCCAGTAGTCGAGCGGGACAGGGCAACAACGAGCAGTACTTC. Its protein is CASSRAGQGNNEQYF. Using reference TRBV19 and TRBJ2-7 for the parts outside the CDR3, the full variable domain is DGGITQSPKYLFRKEGQNVTLSCEQNLNHDAMYWYRQDPGQGLRLIYYSQIVNDFQKGDIAEGYSVSREKKESFPLTVTSAQKNPTAFYLCASSRAGQGNNEQYFGPGTRLTVT.

The chain carries TRBV5-1 and TRBJ2-4; D call uncertain. Germline V gene data show CDR1 as SGHRS and CDR2 as YFSETQ. Trimming removed 4 bases at V and 7 bases at J, with 12 bases between. The CDR3 spans 13 residues. The CDR3 bases are TGCGCCAGCAGCGCTAGGCGGCAGAACATTCAGTACTTC. Translation gives CASSARRQNIQYF.

V and J are TRBV20-1 and TRBJ1-2, with D tentatively TRBD1 (5 bases). This CDR3 is 13 amino acids long. Germline values: CDR1 DFQATT, CDR2 SNEGSKA (reference sequence). V shed 6 bases and J shed 3 bases, with 14 bases lying between them. In nucleotides, the CDR3 is TGCAGTGCCGGACATTCGATTGACTATGGCTACACCTTC. Residues: CSAGHSIDYGYTF.

This clonotype occurred a few times. The chain employs TRBV28 and TRBJ1-1; 7 bases match TRBD1. The junction had 12 bases not matched to a gene; V was cut back by 7 bases and J by 7 bases. Germline values: CDR1 MDHEN, CDR2 SYDVKM. The length of the CDR3 is 14 residues. CDR3 in amino acids: CASTRGAEWSEAFF. In DNA, the CDR3 is TGTGCCAGCACCAGGGGGGCCGAATGGAGTGAAGCTTTCTTT.

This clonotype was picked up a small number of times. The chain is built from TRBV7-8 and TRBJ2-3; D ambiguous. Germline V lookup: CDR1 SGHVS, CDR2 FQNEAQ. This CDR3 is built from 11 residues. Deletions cut 5 bases from V and 5 bases from J, with 5 bases between. The DNA for the CDR3 is TGTGCCAGCAGCCCCCAAGATACGCAGTATTTT. Translated: CASSPQDTQYF.

Concerning this clonotype: Without the conserved terminal phenylalanine or tryptophan, this CDR3 likely stems from a read error. No DNA is shown, since the ends of the CDR3 on it are uncertain; the CDR3 is the one TCRdb lists. V usage is TRBV2 and J usage is TRBJ2-1; whether TRBD1, the table's D call, matches the DNA was not checked. In germline, CDR1 is SNHLY, CDR2 FYNNEI. The CDR3 numbers 12 amino acids, ends counted. The CDR3 spells CASSETGRQQWH.

This clonotype occurred many times. V is TRBV5-1 and J is TRBJ1-2, with 9 bases identical to TRBD1. CDR1 SGHRS and CDR2 YFSETQ come from the germline V gene. This CDR3 contains 13 residues. Trimming took 4 bases from V and 7 from J; bases not matched to a gene: 5. CDR3 DNA sequence: TGCGCCAGCAGCCTACAGGGGGCGAGTGGCTACACCTTC. This sequence encodes CASSLQGASGYTF.

The table lists this clonotype with many counts. The chain uses TRBV5-1 and TRBJ1-1; 7 bases are a match to TRBD1. The V segment lost 4 bases and the J segment 1 base; nucleotides outside the gene matches: 7. The germline gives CDR1 SGHRS, CDR2 YFSETQ. CDR3 length: 15 amino acids. CDR3 DNA sequence: TGCGCCAGCAGCATGACAGGGTTAGGGAACACTGAAGCTTTCTTT. It translates to CASSMTGLGNTEAFF.

This clonotype has at least ten counts. The chain joins TRBV9 to TRBJ2-1; a weak D match, TRBD2 (6 bases). The CDR3 runs 17 residues. The V end lost 3 bases, the J end lost 0 bases, and 16 bases lay between the germline ends. In germline, CDR1 is SGDLS, CDR2 YYNGEE. Here the CDR3 DNA reads TGTGCCAGCAGCGCGGAGGGCAAGATAAGCTCCTACAATGAGCAGTTCTTC. Amino acid sequence: CASSAEGKISSYNEQFF.

The chain carries TRBV29-1 and TRBJ1-1, with D possibly being TRBD1 (5 bases). There are 14 residues in the CDR3. Trimming shortened V by 3 bases and J by 7 bases, and 18 bases separated the two germline ends. Germline V gene lookup returns CDR1 SQVTM and CDR2 ANQGSEA. The CDR3 DNA reads TGCAGCGTTGACAGCCCCAGGGCCTTAAGTGAAGCTTTCTTT. Translation: CSVDSPRALSEAFF.

On this clonotype itself: The germline gene is not matched at one end of the junction; a read error may be the cause. This rearrangement joins TRBV7-3 to TRBJ2-4; possibly TRBD1 or TRBD2 for D (6 bases each). Germline V gene sequence: CDR1 SGHTA, CDR2 FQGTGA. The CDR3 loop spans 15 amino acids. The CDR3 protein is CASGSSRGGLNIQYF. As DNA, the CDR3 is TGCGCCAGCGGCTCCAGCCGAGGGGGGTTGAACATTCAGTACTTC.

Remarks on this clonotype: Mismatch with germline at one junction end may stem from a read error. This rearrangement joins TRBV11-2 to TRBJ2-2, with D possibly matching TRBD2 (5 bases). Germline assignment: CDR1 SGHAT and CDR2 FQNNGV. There are 13 residues in the CDR3. As DNA, the CDR3 is TGTGCCAGCAGCTTAGAAGTAACCGGGGAACTGTCTTTC. Residues: CASSLEVTGELSF. Combining the CDR3 with reference TRBV11-2 and TRBJ2-2 gives the whole variable domain EAGVAQSPRYKIIEKRQSVAFWCNPISGHATLYWYQQILGQGPKLLIQFQNNGVVDDSQLPKDRFSAERLKGVDSTLKIQPAKLEDSAVYLCASSLEVTGELSFGEGSRLTVL.

This clonotype was seen at least ten times. A junction boundary mismatches the germline segment, possibly from a read error. This chain connects TRBV10-1 to TRBJ2-1; 9 positions agree with TRBD2. Germline CDR1 WNHNN, CDR2 SYGVQD (reference sequence). CDR3 length equals 17 residues. The CDR3 sequence is CATSDLAGRVSYNEQFF. The CDR3 region has the DNA TGCGCCACCAGTGACCTAGCGGGAAGAGTCTCCTACAATGAGCAGTTCTTC.

This clonotype was detected a few times. The V and J genes are TRBV7-9 and TRBJ2-5, with D uncertain. Germline CDR1 is SEHNR and CDR2 is FQNEAQ (reference sequence). V lost 5 bases and J lost 3, with 4 bases in between. CDR3 length: 11 residues. The chain's CDR3 is CASSLKETQYF. CDR3 DNA sequence: TGTGCCAGCAGCCTAAAAGAGACCCAGTACTTC.

The rearrangement links TRBV14 to TRBJ2-3, with D tentatively TRBD2 (5 bases). Deletions cut 1 base from V and 6 bases from J, with 11 bases between. In germline, CDR1 is SGHDN, CDR2 FVKESK. The CDR3 is made up of 14 amino acids. The CDR3 is CASSQVVRGDTQYF. CDR3 nucleotides: TGTGCCAGCAGCCAAGTTGTTCGAGGGGATACGCAGTATTTT.

This clonotype is labeled medium-sized (0.01 to 0.1%). The gene calls are TRBV20-1 and TRBJ2-1; 14 bases match TRBD2. The CDR3 is 16 residues long. J lost 7 bases, V lost 3 bases, and 8 bases had no gene match. Germline CDR1 reads DFQATT; CDR2 reads SNEGSKA (reference sequence). The CDR3 here is CSASRGLAGARNEQFF. CDR3 DNA sequence: TGCAGTGCTAGTAGGGGACTAGCGGGAGCTAGGAATGAGCAGTTCTTC.

This clonotype was picked up many times. The gene calls are TRBV14 and TRBJ2-7; TRBD2 might be the D (6 bases). V lost 3 bases, J lost 0 bases, and 15 bases lay in between. Germline values: CDR1 SGHDN, CDR2 FVKESK. The length of the CDR3 is 16 residues. The CDR3 DNA follows: TGTGCCAGCAGCCAGGCTCTAGCGTTGAGCTCCTACGAGCAGTACTTC. Translating gives CASSQALALSSYEQYF.

By frequency in the sample, this clonotype is medium-sized. This rearrangement joins TRBV20-1 to TRBJ2-7; TRBD2 matches at 9 bases. The V segment lost 0 bases and the J segment 4 bases; nucleotides outside the gene matches: 16. Germline CDR1 and CDR2: DFQATT and SNEGSKA (reference sequence). The CDR3 sequence is 18 residues long. For the CDR3, the DNA is TGCAGTGCTAGAGATCCTAACCCGCATAGCGGGAGTTTTTACGAGCAGTACTTC. It translates to CSARDPNPHSGSFYEQYF.

The chain recombines TRBV28 with TRBJ2-7; 8 bases are a match to TRBD1. There are 15 residues in the CDR3. Germline V lookup: CDR1 MDHEN, CDR2 SYDVKM. V shed 5 bases, J shed 2 bases, and the junction held 8 bases outside the gene matches. CDR3 bases: TGTGCCAGCAGTACCAGACAGGGGTCCCCCTACGAGCAGTACTTC. Protein: CASSTRQGSPYEQYF.

The table lists this clonotype with a few counts. This chain joins TRBV28 and TRBJ1-6; weak D call: TRBD1 (5 bases). Germline V gene lookup returns CDR1 MDHEN and CDR2 SYDVKM. The CDR3 consists of 14 residues. V lost 7 bases and J lost 9, with 16 bases in between. The CDR3 bases are TGTGCCAGCAACCCTGGGGACCTCCTTTCACCCCTCCACTTT. As protein: CASNPGDLLSPLHF.

V is TRBV7-8 and J is TRBJ2-7; no clear D. CDR1 and CDR2 from the germline V gene are SGHVS and FQNEAQ. CDR3 size: 13 residues. Trimming left V 1 base short and J 7 bases short, with 11 bases between. In nucleotides, the CDR3 is TGTGCCAGCAGCTTAGAGGGCTACTTGGAGCAGTACTTC. Residues: CASSLEGYLEQYF.

This clonotype was recorded a few times. The V and J genes are TRBV20-1 and TRBJ1-5; TRBD1 is a possible D gene (6 bases). The CDR3 loop spans 14 amino acids. The germline V gene has CDR1 DFQATT and CDR2 SNEGSKA (reference sequence). The ends were cut back, 1 base at V and 6 bases at J, with 13 bases in the middle. CDR3 in amino acids: CSARAAQGSQPQHF. As DNA, the CDR3 is TGCAGTGCTAGAGCCGCACAGGGAAGTCAGCCCCAGCATTTT.

This clonotype turned up a few times. The chain links TRBV2 to TRBJ2-1; TRBD1 aligns across 9 bases. CDR1 is SNHLY and CDR2 is FYNNEI in the germline V gene. This CDR3 region has 16 residues. Trimming cost V 6 bases and J 3 bases; bases outside gene matches: 9. The CDR3 bases are TGTGCCAGCAGCGACCCTCGGGACAGGGTCTACAATGAGCAGTTCTTC. Translated: CASSDPRDRVYNEQFF.

The J gene is TRBJ2-7, the V gene TRBV6-2 or TRBV6-3; the D gene is possibly TRBD1 (6 bases). The CDR3 has 15 residues. Germline-derived CDR1 and CDR2 are MNHEY and SVGEGT. V was shortened by 4 bases and J by 3 bases, with 16 bases between the two germline ends. CDR3: CASSSHRDMVYEQYF. The CDR3 nucleotides read TGTGCCAGCAGTTCCCACAGGGATATGGTCTACGAGCAGTACTTC.

On this clonotype itself: The conserved final phenylalanine or tryptophan is absent from the CDR3, which likely points to a read error. The chain couples TRBV6-4 to TRBJ2-1; no firm D call. V lost 5 bases and J 13 bases, leaving 3 bases between the germline ends. Germline V gene sequence: CDR1 MRHNA, CDR2 SNTAGT. This CDR3 has 8 residues. The CDR3 coding sequence is TGTGCCAGCAGTAGTCAGTTCCTC. Translated: CASSSQFL.

In its sample, this clonotype was seen a few times. The V gene is TRBV7-2, the J gene TRBJ2-2; perhaps TRBD1 as D (6 bases). V gave up 3 bases and J gave up 3 bases, with 8 bases separating them. Germline CDR1 SGHTA, CDR2 FQGNSA. The CDR3 consists of 14 residues. The CDR3: CASSLSGDTGELFF. The CDR3 DNA follows: TGTGCCAGCAGCTTGTCAGGGGACACCGGGGAGCTGTTTTTT.